The sequence of this T cell receptor beta chain was determined in a study of shared clonotypes between healthy human individuals. Across the study: Each donor's CD8 memory used one plate, CD8 naive two, each CD4 subset three.

Germline V gene sequence: CDR1 SGHRS, CDR2 YFSETQ. V dropped 3 bases and J dropped 4; count of bases not matched to a gene: 2. CDR3 length: 14 residues. CD45RO-negative, CCR7-selected cells formed the naive CD8 fraction, which excluded terminally differentiated effector memory CD45RA+ cells. On this clone itself: Its antigen remains unknown.

Sequencing was performed with immunoSEQ multiplex PCR; in TCRdb, only in-frame clones are kept and a portion is missing. The data hold millions of clones, with just under 95% observed a single time. Broader study findings: Several donors held about 5% of naive CD4 clonotypes in common. Estimated clonotype richness was generally higher in naive than memory subsets. In this cohort, only blood was sampled, and tissue repertoires likely differ.

Sequencing was carried out using naive CD8+ T cells sorted from blood. This rearrangement joins TRBV5-1 to TRBJ1-5, with 9 bases fitting TRBD1. This TCR was recovered from a young man in good health. The CDR3 sequence is CASSWGTGNQPQHF. The DNA for the CDR3 is TGCGCCAGCAGCTGGGGGACAGGGAATCAGCCCCAGCATTTT.